This TCR beta chain was found in a study of T cell responses to AZD1222 COVID-19 vaccine. General observations from the study: Donors were largely white British and mainly female; clonal diversity was possibly underestimated. None of the repertoires were sampled until the peak T cell response had passed. Regions 160-218 and 743-854 dominated among vaccine-associated CD4 TCRs spanning spike. Targeting of unmutated variant regions was reportedly seen in nearly half of spike-specific TCRs.

Germline CDR1 SEHNR, CDR2 FQNEAQ (reference sequence). This CDR3 comprises 12 residues. With 1 base removed from V and 7 bases from J, the gap between germline ends came to 5 bases. Details on this clone: Its target is not known. Other DNA sequences of this sample code for an identical CDR3.

Only in-frame clones appear in the TCRdb table, and some are missing; sequencing was by immunoSEQ multiplex PCR. The data hold about 130,000 clones, with over 85% observed a single time. The V and J genes are TRBV7-9 and TRBJ1-5; tentatively, D is TRBD1 (5 bases). The source of this sequence is an adult in good health. The source was peripheral blood, collected on day 0 of AZD1222 vaccination. The CDR3 DNA reads as TGTGCCAGCAGCTTAGAGGGGCAGCCCCAGCATTTT. Protein: CASSLEGQPQHF.